This T cell receptor beta chain was profiled in a study of T-cell memory formation after mild COVID-19 (dated by TCRdb to 2020 to 2023). Concerning the study at large: TCR sequence clusters from the two donors were found to be largely donor specific. Two young, previously healthy adult volunteers, one female and one male, were included in the cohort. In a couple of donors, T-cell clones that expanded and contracted after mild COVID-19 were tracked by sequencing TCRalpha and TCRbeta repertoires over time. Broad study findings and their caveats: Contracting CD4+ clones appeared mostly in the CM and EM memory subsets, whereas CD8+ clones were enriched in EMRA. Clones that contracted from day 15 to 85 showed balanced CD4/CD8 phenotypes, whereas a second wave of clones that expanded from day 15 to 37 leaned towards CD4+. The study covered only a couple of mild cases, and larger cohorts including severe cases with pre-infection samples were considered necessary. SARS-CoV-2 specificity was not confirmed for the second-wave clones peaking on day 37. The detection of some responding clones in pre-infection memory suggests that pre-existing cross-reactive memory T cells joined the SARS-CoV-2 response.

PBMCs were isolated by Ficoll-Paque density gradient centrifugation. Sequencing used an Illumina NovaSeq 6000. TCRalpha and TCRbeta cDNA libraries were constructed by 5'RACE with constant-segment primers, with sample barcodes and unique molecular identifiers being introduced. Trizol reagent was used to extract RNA from every sample. The libraries were amplified in two PCR steps, and the second step added a second sample barcode and Illumina TruSeq adapters. Sequencing of the libraries was done on an Illumina NovaSeq, producing 2 x 150 bp paired-end reads. As for how the authors treated the data: With migec v1.2.7, reads were demultiplexed and then collapsed into UMI-guided consensus sequences. Using mixcr v2.1.11, UMI consensuses were aligned to TRA and TRB V and J templates and then assembled into clonotypes. Expanded or contracted clonotypes were those called significant by both edgeR and NoisET, with noise models trained on biological replicates. For edgeR calls, a false discovery rate-adjusted p below 0.01 and a log2 fold-change threshold of 1 were applied. PCA with hierarchical clustering of max-normalized trajectories of the 1000 most abundant clonotypes was used as exploratory dynamics analysis. Separately sequenced CD4+ and CD8+ repertoires were used to assign a CD4 or CD8 phenotype to each responding clone. TCRdb trimmed public reads at Q25 via fastp, called clones via MiXCR and kept in-frame beta chains. Each record represents a unique CDR3 protein, reported with the most common genes and DNA among its rows. The V and J calls shown here were made by TCRdb, not taken from the authors' results. This sample comprises approximately 110,000 distinct CDR3 sequences, about a fifth of them detected only once. The ten largest make up approximately 40% of the sample.

Per the germline V gene, MNHNS is the CDR1 and SASEGT is the CDR2. V sheds 4 bases and J sheds 7 bases, leaving 14 bases between their ends. The CDR3 covers 14 residues, taking in both the cysteine and the phenylalanine. The read is trimmed to its CDR3 DNA, 42 bases read in frame from base 1. Concerning this clonotype itself: Its antigen specificity is not known. Per-base quality was not reported, and no clone a single base away is much larger than it.

Recombination connected TRBV6-1 to TRBJ2-1, with the D gene not confidently named. The specimen sequenced was PBMCs or a T cell subset sorted from them (not recorded which). The origin of this receptor is a man younger than 35 who had mild COVID-19 (a few samples of this study predate the infection). The sample titles of this study are shuffled in the database, so cell type and time point are left out; the donor was told from shared clones. The DNA sequence is as follows: TGTGCCAGCAGTGCCTTCCGGGTTGGGAATGAGCAGTTCTTC. The encoded protein is CASSAFRVGNEQFF.